A single T cell receptor (beta chain) is shown here with its context. V lost 4 bases to trimming and J lost 1 base, with 8 bases between them. This CDR3 region has 12 residues. Germline V CDR1 and CDR2: SQVTM, ANQGSEA. Assay used: immunoSEQ multiplex PCR; TCRdb lists only in-frame clones, some missing. The sample has 60,000 to 90,000 clones, about nine tenths seen once. This sample is drawn from a study of T cell changes during pregnancy in multiple sclerosis. The V gene is TRBV29-1, the J gene TRBJ2-7; D possibly corresponds to TRBD2 (6 bases). The clonotype comes from a female donor with multiple sclerosis, enrolled in a pregnancy study. The input for sequencing was peripheral blood, taken before pregnancy. The CDR3: CSVGDSSYEQYF. As DNA, the CDR3 is TGCAGCGTTGGGGACTCTTCCTACGAGCAGTACTTC.